The rows below give T cell receptor beta chains drawn from one sample of a study of regulatory T cells in long-lasting Graves disease. Using its own MiXCR run on the multiplex PCR reads, TCRdb lists one record per CDR3 protein. This sample has some 560,000 distinct CDR3 sequences; 15% to 20% occur once, and the top ten carry 20% to 25%. These same records also appear under a second study, on T cells in Graves' hyperthyroidism and ophthalmopathy.

Here the sequenced sample was peripheral blood mononuclear cells (PBMCs), taken at new diagnosis, from a patient treated with antithyroid drugs. All receptors derive from a woman between 40 and 65 years old with Graves disease. CDR3s include the opening cysteine and the closing phenylalanine or tryptophan. D genes are given only for firm matches. Size is omitted from some rows. Given values are once, few, many or a class for expanded clones.

cdr3_length,d_call,clone_size,j_call,v_call,cdr3_aa,cdr3_nt
14,NA,NA,TRBJ1-3,TRBV6-1,CASSVIDSGNTIYF,TGTGCCAGCAGTGTCATAGACTCTGGAAACACCATATATTTT
14,NA,NA,TRBJ1-4,TRBV7-6,CASSLVQLGEKLFF,TGTGCCAGCAGCTTAGTACAGTTGGGAGAAAAACTGTTTTTT
12,NA,many,TRBJ1-2,TRBV7-9,CASSLVGDGYTF,TGTGCCAGCAGCTTAGTTGGGGATGGCTACACCTTC
15,NA,few,TRBJ1-1,TRBV6-5,CASSYSISPNTEAFF,TGTGCCAGCAGTTACTCGATCAGCCCGAACACTGAAGCTTTCTTT
16,TRBD1,once,TRBJ2-7,TRBV20-1,CSARGTGDLSYNEQYF,TGCAGTGCTAGGGGGACAGGAGACCTCAGCTACAATGAGCAGTACTTC
15,NA,few,TRBJ1-4,TRBV25-1,CASRGTLGTNEKLFF,TGTGCCAGCAGGGGGACTCTAGGGACTAATGAAAAACTGTTTTTT
16,TRBD1,many,TRBJ2-1,TRBV2,CASSPRTGGSYNEQFF,TGTGCCAGCAGCCCCAGGACAGGGGGGTCCTACAATGAGCAGTTCTTC
14,TRBD1,NA,TRBJ1-2,TRBV7-8,CASSLIEGAAGYTF,TGTGCCAGCAGCTTGATCGAGGGGGCGGCTGGCTACACCTTC
14,NA,NA,TRBJ1-2,TRBV29-1,CSVEDNGQHYGYTF,TGCAGCGTTGAAGATAACGGGCAGCACTATGGCTACACCTTC
12,NA,many,TRBJ2-5,TRBV11-2,CASSIPGETQYF,TGTGCCAGCAGCATCCCCGGGGAGACCCAGTACTTC
15,NA,many,TRBJ1-1,TRBV11-2,CASSFAYGGNTEAFF,TGTGCCAGCAGCTTCGCCTATGGGGGGAACACTGAAGCTTTCTTT
15,NA,NA,TRBJ2-1,TRBV5-1,CASSSDGRTLNEQFF,TGCGCCAGCAGCTCGGACGGGCGAACGTTAAATGAGCAGTTCTTC
14,NA,NA,TRBJ1-3,TRBV19,CASSTRVSGNTIYF,TGTGCCAGTAGTACAAGGGTTTCTGGAAACACCATATATTTT
13,NA,NA,TRBJ1-5,TRBV30,CAWSVRQVQPQHF,TGTGCCTGGAGTGTAAGACAGGTGCAGCCCCAGCATTTT
15,NA,many,TRBJ1-4,TRBV12-3/TRBV12-4,CASSSAQSLWGKLFF,TGTGCCAGCAGTTCCGCACAGTCGTTATGGGGAAAACTGTTTTTT
14,NA,NA,TRBJ2-7,TRBV6-4,CASSPLDRPYEQYF,TGTGCCAGCAGTCCCTTAGACAGGCCCTACGAGCAGTACTTC
13,NA,few,TRBJ2-1,TRBV5-1,CASRGDATNEQFF,TGCGCCAGCAGGGGGGACGCGACCAATGAGCAGTTCTTC
19,TRBD2,few,TRBJ2-1,TRBV4-2,CASSLSGVASGGRYNEQFF,TGTGCCAGCAGCCTCTCGGGGGTGGCTAGCGGGGGTAGGTACAATGAGCAGTTCTTC
17,NA,NA,TRBJ2-2,TRBV11-1,CASSLAARQGRSGELFF,TGTGCCAGCAGCTTAGCGGCGAGGCAGGGGCGAAGCGGGGAGCTGTTTTTT
15,NA,NA,TRBJ2-4,TRBV7-9,CASSLDLTAKNIQYF,TGTGCCAGCAGCTTGGATTTAACGGCCAAAAACATTCAGTACTTC
14,NA,many,TRBJ2-7,TRBV11-2,CASSLGREGHEQYF,TGTGCCAGCAGCTTAGGTAGGGAAGGCCACGAGCAGTACTTC
14,TRBD1,many,TRBJ2-2,TRBV11-2,CASSSRQGIGELFF,TGTGCCAGCAGCTCGCGACAGGGGATCGGGGAGCTGTTTTTT
14,NA,many,TRBJ1-1,TRBV15,CATSRGEGDTEAFF,TGTGCCACCAGCAGAGGTGAGGGTGACACTGAAGCTTTCTTT
13,NA,many,TRBJ1-5,TRBV2,CASSVDSNQPQHF,TGTGCCAGCAGTGTGGACAGCAATCAGCCCCAGCATTTT
19,TRBD1,many,TRBJ1-4,TRBV5-1,CASSSDATSTSRGPEKLFF,TGCGCCAGCAGCTCAGATGCTACCTCCACCTCGAGGGGGCCTGAAAAACTGTTTTTT
15,NA,few,TRBJ2-7,TRBV5-4,CASSLAGTYSYEQYF,TGTGCCAGCAGCTTGGCCGGGACCTACTCCTACGAGCAGTACTTC